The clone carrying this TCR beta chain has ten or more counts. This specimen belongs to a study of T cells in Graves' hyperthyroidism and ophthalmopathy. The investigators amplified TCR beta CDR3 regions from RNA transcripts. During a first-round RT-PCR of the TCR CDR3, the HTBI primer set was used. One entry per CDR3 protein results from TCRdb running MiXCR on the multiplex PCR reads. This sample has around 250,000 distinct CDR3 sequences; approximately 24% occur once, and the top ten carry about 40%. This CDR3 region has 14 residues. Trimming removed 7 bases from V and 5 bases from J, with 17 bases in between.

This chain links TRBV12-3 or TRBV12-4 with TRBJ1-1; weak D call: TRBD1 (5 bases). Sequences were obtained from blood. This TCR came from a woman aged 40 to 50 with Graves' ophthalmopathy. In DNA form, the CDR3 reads TGTGCCAGCACCGAAAGGGGACTCTATACTGAAGCTTTCTTT. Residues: CASTERGLYTEAFF.